This TCR beta chain stems from a study of cytomegalovirus exposure and HLA in healthy donors. Study conclusions and caveats: Presence/absence analyses supposed approximately even sequencing depth among donors. Earlier results showed most TCR beta V segments being productive about 87% or about 30% of the time. Rarity held for most TCR sequences, but there were some public TCRs that occurred in many donors.

This clone was counted a few times. Its antigen is not known. V lost 3 bases and J 0 bases, leaving 15 bases between the germline ends. The CDR3 runs 17 residues. The V gene's germline CDR1 is KGHSH and CDR2 LQKENI. With 60 Vbeta and 13 Jbeta primers, the PCR was carried out. Sequencing was performed with immunoSEQ multiplex PCR; in TCRdb, only in-frame clones are kept and a portion is missing. In the table there are approximately 180,000 clones, approximately 80% of which are singletons. This clonotype was sampled from a woman aged 18-35 years in good health and CMV-seronegative. This sequence joins TRBV18 and TRBJ2-1; D is unresolved. The sample taken for sequencing was PBMCs. The chain's CDR3 is CASSPQSSSSSYNEQFF. The CDR3, as DNA: TGTGCCAGCTCACCGCAATCCAGTAGCAGCTCCTACAATGAGCAGTTCTTC.